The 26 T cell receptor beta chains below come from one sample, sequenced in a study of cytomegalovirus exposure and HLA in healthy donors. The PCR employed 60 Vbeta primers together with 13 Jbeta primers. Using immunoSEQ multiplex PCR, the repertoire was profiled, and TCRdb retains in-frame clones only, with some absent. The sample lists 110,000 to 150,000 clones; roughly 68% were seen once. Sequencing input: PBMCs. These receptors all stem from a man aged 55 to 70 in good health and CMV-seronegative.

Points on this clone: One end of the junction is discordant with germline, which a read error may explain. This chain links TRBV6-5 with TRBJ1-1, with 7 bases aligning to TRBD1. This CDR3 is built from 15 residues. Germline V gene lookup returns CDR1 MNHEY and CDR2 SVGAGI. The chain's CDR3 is CAGSYLSQGGTEAFF. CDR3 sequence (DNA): TGTGCCGGCAGTTACCTCAGCCAGGGGGGCACTGAAGCTTTCTTT.

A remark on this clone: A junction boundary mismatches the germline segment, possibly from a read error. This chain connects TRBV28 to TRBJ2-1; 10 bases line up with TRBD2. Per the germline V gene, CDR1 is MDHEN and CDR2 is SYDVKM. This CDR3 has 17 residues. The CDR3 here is CASSLPLGSGRNNEQLF. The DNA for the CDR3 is TGTGCCAGCAGTTTACCCCTAGGTAGCGGGAGGAACAATGAGCAGCTCTTC.

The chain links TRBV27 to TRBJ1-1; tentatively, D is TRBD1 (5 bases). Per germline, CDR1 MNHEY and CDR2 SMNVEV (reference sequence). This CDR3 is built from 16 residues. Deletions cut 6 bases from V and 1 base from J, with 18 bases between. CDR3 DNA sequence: TGTGCCAGCAGCCGACCCGGGGGGGGGTGGAACACTGAAGCTTTCTTT. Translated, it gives CASSRPGGGWNTEAFF.

The CDR3, as DNA: TGTGCCAGCAGTCCGGGACTAGCGGGAGGTCAGAACACCGGGGAGCTGTTTTTT. Its protein product is CASSPGLAGGQNTGELFF. The J gene is TRBJ2-2, the V gene TRBV28; 15 nucleotides align to TRBD2. The germline CDR1 and CDR2 sequences are MDHEN and SYDVKM. The CDR3 is 18 amino acids. J gave up 1 base and V 5 bases, and 5 bases lay outside the gene matches.

The chain's CDR3 is CASSPAYEGRSDTEAFF. The CDR3 nucleotides are TGTGCCAGCAGCCCGGCATACGAAGGGAGGAGCGACACTGAAGCTTTCTTT. V and J are TRBV9 and TRBJ1-1; no clear D gene. This CDR3 has 17 amino acids. With 4 bases removed from V and 3 bases from J, the gap between germline ends came to 22 bases. The germline CDR1 and CDR2 sequences are SGDLS and YYNGEE.

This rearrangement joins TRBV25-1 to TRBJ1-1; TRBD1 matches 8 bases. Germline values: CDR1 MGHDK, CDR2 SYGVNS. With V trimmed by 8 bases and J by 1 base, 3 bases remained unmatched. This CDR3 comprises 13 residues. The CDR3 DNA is TGTGCCAGCTCGGACAGGGCGAACACTGAAGCTTTCTTT. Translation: CASSDRANTEAFF.

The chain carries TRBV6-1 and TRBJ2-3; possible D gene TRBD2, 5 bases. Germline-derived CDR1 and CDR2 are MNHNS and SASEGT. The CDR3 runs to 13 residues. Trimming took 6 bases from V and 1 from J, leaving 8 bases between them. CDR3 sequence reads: CASRSSGTDTQYF. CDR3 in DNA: TGTGCCAGCAGGAGTAGCGGCACAGATACGCAGTATTTT.

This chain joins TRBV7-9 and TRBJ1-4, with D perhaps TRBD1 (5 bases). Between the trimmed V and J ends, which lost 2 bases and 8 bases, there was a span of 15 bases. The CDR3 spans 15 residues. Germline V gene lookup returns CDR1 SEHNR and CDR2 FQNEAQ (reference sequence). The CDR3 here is CASSLWVRAGEKLFF. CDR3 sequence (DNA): TGTGCCAGCAGCTTATGGGTCAGGGCTGGCGAAAAACTGTTTTTT.

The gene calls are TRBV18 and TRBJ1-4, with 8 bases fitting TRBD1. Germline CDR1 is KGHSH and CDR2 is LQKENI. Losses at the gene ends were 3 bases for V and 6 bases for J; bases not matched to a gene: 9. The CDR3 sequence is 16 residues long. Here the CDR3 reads CASSPRAGTGDEKLFF. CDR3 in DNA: TGTGCCAGCTCACCTCGAGCCGGGACAGGTGATGAAAAACTGTTTTTT.

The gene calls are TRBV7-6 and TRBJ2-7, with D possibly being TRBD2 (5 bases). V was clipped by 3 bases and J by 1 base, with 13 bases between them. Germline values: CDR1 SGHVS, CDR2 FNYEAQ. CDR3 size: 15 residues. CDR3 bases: TGTGCCAGCAGCTTCGACTGGGGAGCTTCCTACGAGCAGTACTTC. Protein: CASSFDWGASYEQYF.

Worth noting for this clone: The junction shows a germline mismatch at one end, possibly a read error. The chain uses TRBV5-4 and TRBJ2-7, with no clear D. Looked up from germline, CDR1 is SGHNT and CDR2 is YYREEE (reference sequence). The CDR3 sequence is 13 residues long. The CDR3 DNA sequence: TGTGCCAGCAGCTTGAAAGCGAACTACGAGCAGTACTTT. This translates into CASSLKANYEQYF.

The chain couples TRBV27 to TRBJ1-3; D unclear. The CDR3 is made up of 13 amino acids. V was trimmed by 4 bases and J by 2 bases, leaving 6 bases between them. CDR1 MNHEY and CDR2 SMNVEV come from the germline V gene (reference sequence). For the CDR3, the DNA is TGTGCCAGCAGTTGGGCAGCTGGAAACACCATATATTTT. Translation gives CASSWAAGNTIYF.

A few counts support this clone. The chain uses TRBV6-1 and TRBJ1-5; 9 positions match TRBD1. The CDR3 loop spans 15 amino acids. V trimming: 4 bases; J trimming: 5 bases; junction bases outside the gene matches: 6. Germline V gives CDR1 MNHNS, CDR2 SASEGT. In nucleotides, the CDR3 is TGTGCCAGCAGTGTACTGACAGGGGGTCATCAGCCCCAGCATTTT. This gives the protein CASSVLTGGHQPQHF.

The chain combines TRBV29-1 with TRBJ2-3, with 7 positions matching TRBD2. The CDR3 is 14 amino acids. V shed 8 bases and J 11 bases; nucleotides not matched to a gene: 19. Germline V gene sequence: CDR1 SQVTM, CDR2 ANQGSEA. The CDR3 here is CSTPRDYSGMQQYF. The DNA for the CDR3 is TGCAGCACACCCCGGGACTACAGCGGGATGCAGCAGTATTTT.

The CDR3 DNA sequence: TGTGCCAGCAGTGCCGGGAGCTTCATGAACACTGAAGCTTTCTTT. It yields the protein CASSAGSFMNTEAFF. This chain uses TRBV6-1 with TRBJ1-1; D call uncertain. Germline CDR1 MNHNS, CDR2 SASEGT. The V end was cut by 4 bases, the J end by 0 bases, with 12 bases between. CDR3 length: 15 residues.

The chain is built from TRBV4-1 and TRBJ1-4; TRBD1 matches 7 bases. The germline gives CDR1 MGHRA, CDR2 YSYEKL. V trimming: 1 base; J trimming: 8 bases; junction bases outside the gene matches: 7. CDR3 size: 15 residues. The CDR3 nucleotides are TGCGCCAGCAGCCAAGGACACAGGGGCAACGAAAAACTGTTTTTT. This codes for CASSQGHRGNEKLFF.

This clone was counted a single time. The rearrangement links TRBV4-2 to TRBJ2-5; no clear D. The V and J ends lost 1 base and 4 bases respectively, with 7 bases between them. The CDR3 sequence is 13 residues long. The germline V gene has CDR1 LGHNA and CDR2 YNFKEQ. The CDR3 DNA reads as TGTGCCAGCAGCCAAGTGAGGAGAGAGACCCAGTACTTC. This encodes CASSQVRRETQYF.

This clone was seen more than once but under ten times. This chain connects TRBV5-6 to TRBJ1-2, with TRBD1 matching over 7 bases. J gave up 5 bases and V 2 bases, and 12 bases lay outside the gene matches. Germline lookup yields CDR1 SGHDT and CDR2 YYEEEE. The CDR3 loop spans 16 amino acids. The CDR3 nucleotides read TGTGCCAGCAGCTTTCGGTCCCACAGGGGCGGATATGGCTACACCTTC. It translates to CASSFRSHRGGYGYTF.

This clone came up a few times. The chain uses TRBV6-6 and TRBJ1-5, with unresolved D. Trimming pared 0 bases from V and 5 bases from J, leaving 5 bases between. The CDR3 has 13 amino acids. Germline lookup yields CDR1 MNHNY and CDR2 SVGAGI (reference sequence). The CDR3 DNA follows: TGTGCCAGCAGTTACTCCGCAGATCAGCCCCAGCATTTT. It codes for CASSYSADQPQHF.

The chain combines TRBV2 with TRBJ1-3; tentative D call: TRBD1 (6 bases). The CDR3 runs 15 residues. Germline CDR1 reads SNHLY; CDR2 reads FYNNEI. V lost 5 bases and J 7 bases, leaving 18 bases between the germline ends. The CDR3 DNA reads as TGTGCCAGCAGTCCAAGGGGGGGTTCGGAGAACACCATATATTTT. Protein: CASSPRGGSENTIYF.

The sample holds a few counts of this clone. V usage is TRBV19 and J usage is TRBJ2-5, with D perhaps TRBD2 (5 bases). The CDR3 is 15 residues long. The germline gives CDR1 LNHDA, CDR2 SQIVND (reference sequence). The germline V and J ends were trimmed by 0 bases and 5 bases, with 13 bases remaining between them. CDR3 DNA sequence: TGTGCCAGTAGTATAGATTCCGGGGATGCGGAGACCCAGTACTTC. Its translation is CASSIDSGDAETQYF.

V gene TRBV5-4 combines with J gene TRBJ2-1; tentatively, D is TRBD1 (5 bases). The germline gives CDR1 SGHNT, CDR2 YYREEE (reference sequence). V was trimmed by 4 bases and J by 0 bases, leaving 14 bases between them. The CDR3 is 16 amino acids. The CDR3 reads CASSPAGLSSYNEQFF. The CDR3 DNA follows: TGTGCCAGCAGCCCTGCAGGGTTGAGCTCCTACAATGAGCAGTTCTTC.

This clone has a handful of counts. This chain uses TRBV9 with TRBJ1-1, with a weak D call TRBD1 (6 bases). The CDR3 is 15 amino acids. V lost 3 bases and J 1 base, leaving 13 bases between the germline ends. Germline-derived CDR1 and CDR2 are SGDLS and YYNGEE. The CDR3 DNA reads TGTGCCAGCAGCGCCATACAGGGATCGAACACTGAAGCTTTCTTT. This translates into CASSAIQGSNTEAFF.

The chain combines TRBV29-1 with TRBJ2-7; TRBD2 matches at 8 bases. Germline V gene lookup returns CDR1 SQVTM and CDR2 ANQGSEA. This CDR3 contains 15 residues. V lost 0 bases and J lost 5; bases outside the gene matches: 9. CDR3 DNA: TGCAGCGTTGAAGACCGGGGGGGGAGGGATAACGAGCAGTACTTC. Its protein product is CSVEDRGGRDNEQYF.

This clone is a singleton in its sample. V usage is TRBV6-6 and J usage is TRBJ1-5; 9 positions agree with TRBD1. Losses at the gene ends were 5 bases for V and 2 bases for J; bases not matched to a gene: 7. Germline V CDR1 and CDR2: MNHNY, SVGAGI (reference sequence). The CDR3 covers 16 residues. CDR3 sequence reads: CASSGQGRGGNQPQHF. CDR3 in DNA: TGTGCCAGCAGTGGACAGGGGAGAGGGGGCAATCAGCCCCAGCATTTT.

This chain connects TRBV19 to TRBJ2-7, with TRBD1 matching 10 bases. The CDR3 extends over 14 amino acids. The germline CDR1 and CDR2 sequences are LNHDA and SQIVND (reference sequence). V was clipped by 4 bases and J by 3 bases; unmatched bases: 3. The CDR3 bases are TGTGCCAGTAGTACAGGACAGGGGGTCTACGAGCAGTACTTC. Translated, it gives CASSTGQGVYEQYF.